Each of the 18 T cell receptor beta chains below was sequenced from the same sample in a study of ipilimumab plus nivolumab after autologous stem cell transplantation (TCRdb year 2021). The library was generated by the immunoSEQ multiplex PCR assay. Here the immuneACCESS table is served through TCRdb, limited to in-frame sequences with V and J called. Missing clones are a known gap in these copies; in checked studies unresolved V genes cover under half, and the rest lacks a known reason. This sample holds some 6,100 clones; 80% to 90% were observed only once. Approximately 5.4% of the sample goes to the ten largest clones. Sample: PBMCs, taken in a trial of ipilimumab plus nivolumab as post-transplant consolidation. The receptors stem from a female donor with multiple myeloma.

The rearrangement joins TRBV7-9 to TRBJ1-3, with D uncertain. The germline gives CDR1 SEHNR, CDR2 FQNEAQ (reference sequence). V lost 2 bases to trimming and J lost 4 bases, with 3 bases between them. The CDR3 covers 12 residues. In DNA form, the CDR3 reads TGTGCCAGCAGCTTATCAGGAAACACCATATATTTT. It is translated as CASSLSGNTIYF. Using reference TRBV7-9 and TRBJ1-3 for the parts outside the CDR3, the full variable domain is DTGVSQNPRHKITKRGQNVTFRCDPISEHNRLYWYRQTLGQGPEFLTYFQNEAQLEKSRLLSDRFSAERPKGSFSTLEIQRTEQGDSAMYLCASSLSGNTIYFGEGSWLTVV.

The CDR3 here is CASSLGAEAFF. CDR3 coding DNA: TGTGCCAGCAGCTTAGGTGCCGAAGCTTTCTTT. The chain recombines TRBV11-2 with TRBJ1-1; D gene ambiguous. V was shortened by 1 base and J by 8 bases, with 5 bases between the two germline ends. This CDR3 has 11 residues. CDR1 SGHAT and CDR2 FQNNGV come from the germline V gene.

The chain joins TRBV7-6 to TRBJ2-1; the match to TRBD2 covers 14 bases. This CDR3 is 19 amino acids long. In germline, CDR1 is SGHVS, CDR2 FNYEAQ. With V trimmed by 2 bases and J by 7 bases, 13 bases remained unmatched. CDR3 sequence reads: CASSLRVQGLAGAANEQFF. CDR3 nucleotide sequence: TGTGCCAGCAGCTTAAGGGTCCAGGGACTAGCGGGAGCGGCGAATGAGCAGTTCTTC. The variable domain in full, completed from reference TRBV7-6 and TRBJ2-1, reads GAGVSQSPRYKVTKRGQDVALRCDPISGHVSLYWYRQALGQGPEFLTYFNYEAQQDKSGLPNDRFSAERPEGSISTLTIQRTEQRDSAMYRCASSLRVQGLAGAANEQFFGPGTRLTVL.

V and J are TRBV28 and TRBJ1-5; possibly TRBD1 for D (5 bases). The CDR3 runs to 15 residues. Trimming stripped 2 bases from V and 4 bases from J, with 12 bases between. The V gene's germline CDR1 is MDHEN and CDR2 SYDVKM. CDR3 loop: CASSLTRVLNQPQHF. The DNA of the CDR3 is TGTGCCAGCAGTTTAACCAGGGTTTTAAATCAGCCCCAGCATTTT.

CDR3 in amino acids: CASSMWRGTGDQPQHF. CDR3 DNA: TGTGCCAGTAGTATGTGGCGCGGGACAGGGGATCAGCCCCAGCATTTT. The rearrangement uses TRBV19 and TRBJ1-5, with 10 bases aligning to TRBD1. V was pared by 3 bases and J by 5 bases, with 7 bases of the junction left unmatched. The CDR3 runs 16 residues. Germline CDR1 is LNHDA and CDR2 is SQIVND (reference sequence).

CDR3 in amino acids: CASSSGTVNYGYTF. The DNA for the CDR3 is TGTGCCAGCAGTTCCGGGACCGTTAACTATGGCTACACCTTC. The chain uses TRBV28 and TRBJ1-2, with D perhaps TRBD1 (5 bases). The CDR3 length is 14 residues. Germline CDR1 MDHEN, CDR2 SYDVKM. Between the trimmed V and J ends, which lost 4 bases and 1 base, there was a span of 10 bases.

The CDR3 coding sequence is TGTGCCAGTAGTATAGTACACCAGCCCCAGCATTTT. This codes for CASSIVHQPQHF. The rearrangement uses TRBV19 and TRBJ1-5; no firm D call. CDR1 and CDR2 from the germline V gene are LNHDA and SQIVND (reference sequence). Trimming took off 1 base at V and 7 bases at J, with 5 bases between the two ends. The CDR3 is 12 amino acids.

The chain carries TRBV11-2 and TRBJ1-2, with D tentatively TRBD1 (6 bases). Trimming shortened V by 5 bases and J by 3 bases, and 16 bases separated the two germline ends. The CDR3 has 15 amino acids. The germline V gene has CDR1 SGHAT and CDR2 FQNNGV. CDR3 loop: CASSPTTGGYYGYTF. CDR3 bases: TGTGCCAGCAGCCCAACGACGGGGGGCTACTATGGCTACACCTTC. Together with reference TRBV11-2 and TRBJ1-2, the CDR3 gives the full variable domain: EAGVAQSPRYKIIEKRQSVAFWCNPISGHATLYWYQQILGQGPKLLIQFQNNGVVDDSQLPKDRFSAERLKGVDSTLKIQPAKLEDSAVYLCASSPTTGGYYGYTFGSGTRLTVV.

The chain uses TRBV6-1 and TRBJ1-2; D possibly corresponds to TRBD1 (5 bases). This CDR3 has 15 residues. V was trimmed by 5 bases and J by 4 bases, leaving 17 bases between them. CDR1 and CDR2 from the germline V gene are MNHNS and SASEGT. The CDR3 protein is CASSPAEGPGYGYTF. As DNA, the CDR3 is TGTGCCAGCAGTCCAGCGGAGGGACCGGGCTATGGCTACACCTTC.

The chain joins TRBV2 to TRBJ1-1, with D possibly matching TRBD1 (6 bases). V was trimmed by 6 bases and J by 1 base, leaving 15 bases between them. Germline CDR1 reads SNHLY; CDR2 reads FYNNEI. CDR3 length equals 15 residues. This chain's CDR3 is CASRFEDSANTEAFF. In DNA form, the CDR3 reads TGTGCCAGCAGATTCGAGGACAGCGCGAACACTGAAGCTTTCTTT.

V and J are TRBV28 and TRBJ2-3, with D uncertain. Germline lookup yields CDR1 MDHEN and CDR2 SYDVKM. Trimming left V 10 bases short and J 1 base short, with 12 bases between. The CDR3 extends over 13 amino acids. The CDR3 is CATSSPGTDTQYF. Here the CDR3 DNA reads TGTGCCACCTCATCCCCAGGCACAGATACGCAGTATTTT.

This clone was seen a handful of times. The chain uses TRBV29-1 and TRBJ2-6; no firm D call. CDR1 and CDR2 from the germline V gene are SQVTM and ANQGSEA. Trimming pared 0 bases from V and 0 bases from J, leaving 6 bases between. CDR3 length: 15 residues. This chain's CDR3 is CSVEEGGSGANVLTF. The CDR3, as DNA: TGCAGCGTTGAAGAGGGTGGCTCTGGGGCCAACGTCCTGACTTTC. Filled out from reference TRBV29-1 and TRBJ2-6, the complete variable domain reads SAVISQKPSRDICQRGTSLTIQCQVDSQVTMMFWYRQQPGQSLTLIATANQGSEATYESGFVIDKFPISRPNLTFSTLTVSNMSPEDSSIYLCSVEEGGSGANVLTFGAGSRLTVL.

The chain carries TRBV7-8 and TRBJ1-5, with unresolved D. V lost 2 bases, J lost 5 bases, and 16 bases lay in between. CDR1 is SGHVS, CDR2 FQNEAQ, per germline. The CDR3 length is 16 residues. The CDR3 loop reads CASSLSLVGADQPQHF. CDR3 nucleotide sequence: TGTGCCAGCAGCTTATCTTTAGTTGGCGCGGATCAGCCCCAGCATTTT.

This clone was observed once. This sequence joins TRBV4-2 and TRBJ2-7; TRBD2 matches at 8 bases. Germline V CDR1 and CDR2: LGHNA, YNFKEQ. This CDR3 has 17 amino acids. The junction had 10 bases not matched to a gene; V was cut back by 3 bases and J by 0 bases. Written as DNA, the CDR3 is TGTGCCAGCAGCCATCAGCGGGAGAGAAGGACCTCCTACGAGCAGTACTTC. As protein: CASSHQRERRTSYEQYF.

The genes are TRBV5-1 and TRBJ2-7; D tentatively reads TRBD1 or TRBD2 (5 bases each). Germline CDR1 SGHRS, CDR2 YFSETQ. There are 14 residues in the CDR3. Trimming took off 0 bases at V and 5 bases at J, with 12 bases between the two ends. Here the CDR3 reads CASSLDSGRDEQYF. CDR3 sequence (DNA): TGCGCCAGCAGCTTGGATTCAGGGCGGGACGAGCAGTACTTC.

The CDR3 DNA follows: TGCAGCGCCCGGACAGAGGGTGGCTACACCTTC. Its translation is CSARTEGGYTF. The gene calls are TRBV29-1 and TRBJ1-2; the D gene is possibly TRBD1 (6 bases). The germline V gene has CDR1 SQVTM and CDR2 ANQGSEA. This CDR3 is 11 amino acids long. Trimming left V 7 bases short and J 7 bases short, with 13 bases between.

The chain couples TRBV7-6 to TRBJ2-5, with no clear D. Germline CDR1 is SGHVS and CDR2 is FNYEAQ. V was pared by 5 bases and J by 4 bases, with 17 bases between. CDR3 length: 15 residues. The CDR3 region has the DNA TGTGCCAGCAGCAGCTTAGAATCCCCCGGAGAGACCCAGTACTTC. As protein: CASSSLESPGETQYF.

The V call is TRBV6-1, the J call TRBJ2-4; D gene ambiguous. V lost 7 bases to trimming and J lost 2 bases, with 9 bases between them. The CDR3 runs to 13 residues. Germline V lookup: CDR1 MNHNS, CDR2 SASEGT. Here the CDR3 DNA reads TGTGCCAGCAACGGATTATCCAAAAACATTCAGTACTTC. Protein: CASNGLSKNIQYF.